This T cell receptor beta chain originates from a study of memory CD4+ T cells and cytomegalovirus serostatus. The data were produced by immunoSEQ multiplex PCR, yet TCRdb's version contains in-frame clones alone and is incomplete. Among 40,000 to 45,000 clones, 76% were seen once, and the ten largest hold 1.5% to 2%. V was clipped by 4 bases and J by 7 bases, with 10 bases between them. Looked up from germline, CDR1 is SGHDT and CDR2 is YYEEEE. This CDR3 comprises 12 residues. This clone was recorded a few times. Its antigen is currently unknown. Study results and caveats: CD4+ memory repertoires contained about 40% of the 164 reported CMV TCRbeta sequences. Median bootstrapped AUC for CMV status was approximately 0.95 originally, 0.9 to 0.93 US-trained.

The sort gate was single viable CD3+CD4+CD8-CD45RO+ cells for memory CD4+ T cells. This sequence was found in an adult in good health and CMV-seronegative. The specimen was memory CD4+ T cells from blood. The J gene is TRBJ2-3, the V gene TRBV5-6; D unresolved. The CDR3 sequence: CASSVDPHTQYF. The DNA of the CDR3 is TGTGCCAGCAGCGTGGACCCCCATACGCAGTATTTT.